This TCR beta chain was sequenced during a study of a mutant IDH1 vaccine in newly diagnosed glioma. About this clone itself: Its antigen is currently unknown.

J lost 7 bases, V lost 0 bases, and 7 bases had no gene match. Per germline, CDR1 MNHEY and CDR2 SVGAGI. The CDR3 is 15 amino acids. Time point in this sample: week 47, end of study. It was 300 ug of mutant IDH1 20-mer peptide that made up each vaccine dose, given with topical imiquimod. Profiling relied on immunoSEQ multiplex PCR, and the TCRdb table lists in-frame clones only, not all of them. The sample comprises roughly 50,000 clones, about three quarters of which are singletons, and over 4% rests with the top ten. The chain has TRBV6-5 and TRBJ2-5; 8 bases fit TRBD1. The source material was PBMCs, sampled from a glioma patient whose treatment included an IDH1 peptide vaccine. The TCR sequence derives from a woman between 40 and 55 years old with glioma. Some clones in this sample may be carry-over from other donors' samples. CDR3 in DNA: TGTGCCAGCAGTTACTCGGGACAGGTTGGGGGGACCCAGTACTTC. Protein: CASSYSGQVGGTQYF.